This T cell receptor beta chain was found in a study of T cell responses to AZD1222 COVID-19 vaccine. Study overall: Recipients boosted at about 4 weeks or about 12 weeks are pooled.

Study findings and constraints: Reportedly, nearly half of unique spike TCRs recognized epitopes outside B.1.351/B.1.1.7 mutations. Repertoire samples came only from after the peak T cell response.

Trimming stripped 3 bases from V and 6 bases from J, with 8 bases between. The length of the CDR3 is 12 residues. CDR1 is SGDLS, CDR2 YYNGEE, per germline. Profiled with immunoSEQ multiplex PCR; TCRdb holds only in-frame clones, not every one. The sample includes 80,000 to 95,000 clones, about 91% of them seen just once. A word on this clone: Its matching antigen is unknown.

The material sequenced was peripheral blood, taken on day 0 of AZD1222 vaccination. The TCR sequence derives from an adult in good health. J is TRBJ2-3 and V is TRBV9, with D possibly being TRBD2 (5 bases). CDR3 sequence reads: CASSAGEDTQYF. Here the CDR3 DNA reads TGTGCCAGCAGCGCTGGGGAGGATACGCAGTATTTT.